This TCR beta chain is from a study of shared clonotypes between healthy human individuals. A word on this clone: Its antigen is not known. Other DNA sequences within the sample encode an identical CDR3.

Study outcomes and limitations: It was anticipated that sequencing depth would influence how many clonotypes donors shared.

Naive CD45RA+ and memory CD45RA-negative subsets were split from CD4+ cells. Sequenced by immunoSEQ multiplex PCR; TCRdb stores in-frame clones only, minus some. This table holds roughly 2,500,000 clones, under 95% found once. Germline V gives CDR1 SQVTM, CDR2 ANQGSEA. The CDR3 is 12 residues long. Trimming cost V 5 bases and J 6 bases, with 12 bases left between them. The chain joins TRBV29-1 to TRBJ2-3; D is perhaps TRBD1 (5 bases). The sample was naive CD4+ T cells from PBMCs. Sample subset: CD45RA+ positively selected. The receptor's source is a man younger than 30 in good health. Some clones in this sample may be carry-over from other donors' samples. In DNA form, the CDR3 reads TGCAGCGTTCTTCAGGGTCCCGATACGCAGTATTTT. It encodes CSVLQGPDTQYF.